The rows below give T cell receptor beta chains drawn from one sample of a study of T cells in Graves' hyperthyroidism and ophthalmopathy. TCRdb passed the multiplex PCR reads through MiXCR, listing each CDR3 protein once. The table includes around 200,000 distinct CDR3 sequences, approximately 16% detected once. The sequenced sample was blood. The receptor set was obtained from a man aged 40-49 years with Graves' hyperthyroidism. Each CDR3 is given with its conserved first and last residue. Clone size is shown for a subset of rows, as once, few, many or a class of expanded clone.

clone size | V gene | CDR3 protein
few | TRBV4-1 | CASSWWTATNEKLFF
few | TRBV7-2 | CASSEPGQGDEQYF
many | TRBV20-1 | CSARDRLQGGDQPQHF
few | TRBV9 | CASSVGGQSLNYGYTF
few | TRBV4-1 | CASSQGTSGYTF
many | TRBV7-2 | CASSPDRNHFYGYTF
many | TRBV7-3 | CASSLIQGGGNEQFF
many | TRBV7-6 | CASSQEGGNGQETQYF
many | TRBV6-6 | CASSYSTPGGGWNTEAFF
many | TRBV30 | CAWSVNRAYEQYF
many | TRBV6-2/TRBV6-3 | CASSYRGRSNTEAFF
many | TRBV2 | CAAARGTETQYF
many | TRBV7-8 | CASSLWDVTEAFF
many | TRBV28 | CASSFQGTGVRQTQYF
few | TRBV27 | CASSSLQKNTEAFF
few | TRBV6-1 | CAGSSPHGGSYEQYF
many | TRBV6-1 | CASSERVGDRGETQYF
many | TRBV20-1 | CSASRWGTVNYEQYF
once | TRBV12-3/TRBV12-4 | CASSPGTRSYEQYF
many | TRBV28 | CASRDDRVSHYGYTF
many | TRBV3-1 | CASSLTGMNTEAFF
many | TRBV2 | CASSDGGGAGEETQYF
few | TRBV7-9 | CASSLRGDQGNEQFF
many | TRBV7-9 | CASSLTLVLAGGTSTDTQYF
many | TRBV3-1 | CASSQQLGPREQYF
. | TRBV4-1 | CASSGQIAGELFF
many | TRBV16 | CASSPGTGETQYF
. | TRBV2 | CASSERKGHPTTEAFF
few | TRBV7-9 | CASSLNSGANVLTF
many | TRBV7-2 | CASSLHEGGEQFF
many | TRBV12-3/TRBV12-4 | CASSSSEGAYNEQFF
many | TRBV4-1 | CASSQDVRLNSEAFF
. | TRBV27 | CASSFNPRLNTYEQYF
many | TRBV2 | CASSEADTAYF
many | TRBV6-6 | CASSYDRKNTEAFF
many | TRBV27 | CASSPRGRSYEQYF
. | TRBV11-3 | CASRSPGTGNEQFF
many | TRBV6-5 | CASSYSGPGEQYF
many | TRBV18 | CASSPGTLQETQYF
few | TRBV4-3 | CASSQGRGMWSNQPQHF
many | TRBV11-1 | CASSPDRGLVGELFF